The 7 T cell receptor beta chains below come from one sample, sequenced in a study of beta chain features in type 1 diabetes. Study-level points and caveats: Type 1 diabetes patients showed a moderate but significant shortening of TCRB CDR3s in all four CD4+ subsets.

Expressed TCRB transcripts were sequenced, since all the RNA that had been isolated was reverse transcribed. Clones were read by immunoSEQ multiplex PCR, and TCRdb kept only the in-frame ones, dropping some. The table has under 150,000 clones, around 9% seen once. These receptors have no identified antigens. The sequencing sample was made of central memory CD4+ T cells from blood. The source is a man aged 25 to 45 with type 1 diabetes.

On this clone itself: Other DNA sequences in this specimen translate into the identical CDR3. This chain connects TRBV11-2 to TRBJ2-5, with D possibly matching TRBD2 (7 bases). The V end was cut by 5 bases, the J end by 5 bases, with 15 bases between. Germline CDR1 SGHAT, CDR2 FQNNGV. The length of the CDR3 is 14 residues. The chain's CDR3 is CASSPAGGPETQYF. For the CDR3, the DNA is TGTGCCAGCAGCCCCGCCGGGGGGCCGGAGACCCAGTACTTC.

This clone was picked up a small number of times. The gene calls are TRBV7-3 and TRBJ2-3, with TRBD2 matching over 8 bases. Unmatched junction bases numbered 7, after V lost 5 bases and J lost 3 bases. Germline lookup yields CDR1 SGHTA and CDR2 FQGTGA. This CDR3 spans 15 amino acids. CDR3 region: CASSPGLAVTDTQYF. The CDR3 DNA reads as TGTGCCAGCAGCCCAGGACTAGCCGTGACAGATACGCAGTATTTT.

This clone was seen at least ten times. The chain carries TRBV25-1 and TRBJ2-3, with a weak D call TRBD1 (6 bases). Trimming left V 2 bases short and J 5 bases short, with 8 bases between. This CDR3 contains 13 residues. In germline, CDR1 is MGHDK, CDR2 SYGVNS. The CDR3 sequence: CASSEGGIDTQYF. The CDR3 DNA sequence: TGTGCCAGCAGTGAAGGGGGCATAGATACGCAGTATTTT.

The chain combines TRBV9 with TRBJ2-4; 9 bases map to TRBD1. This CDR3 comprises 16 residues. Germline V gene data show CDR1 as SGDLS and CDR2 as YYNGEE. V lost 3 bases and J lost 7; bases outside the gene matches: 11. The CDR3, as DNA: TGTGCCAGCAGCGCAGCCGAAGGGGACAGGGCTAACATTCAGTACTTC. Translated: CASSAAEGDRANIQYF.

This sequence joins TRBV25-1 and TRBJ1-1; weak D call: TRBD1 (5 bases). Germline-derived CDR1 and CDR2 are MGHDK and SYGVNS. There are 14 residues in the CDR3. The V gene lost 4 bases and the J gene lost 1 base, with 10 bases spanning the gap. For the CDR3, the DNA is TGTGCCAGCAGTGGACATACAGGGAACACTGAAGCTTTCTTT. Its translation: CASSGHTGNTEAFF. The whole variable domain, filled in from reference TRBV25-1 and TRBJ1-1, reads EADIYQTPRYLVIGTGKKITLECSQTMGHDKMYWYQQDPGMELHLIHYSYGVNSTEKGDLSSESTVSRIRTEHFPLTLESARPSHTSQYLCASSGHTGNTEAFFGQGTRLTVV.

The rearrangement joins TRBV29-1 to TRBJ2-1; unclear D gene. The CDR3 covers 14 residues. The V end lost 6 bases, the J end lost 4 bases, and 16 bases lay between the germline ends. Germline V gives CDR1 SQVTM, CDR2 ANQGSEA. The CDR3 protein is CSVTGSLGYNEQFF. CDR3 DNA: TGCAGCGTCACCGGGTCCCTAGGATACAATGAGCAGTTCTTC.

This clone was seen only a few times. The rearrangement uses TRBV7-9 and TRBJ1-2; a weak D match, TRBD1 (6 bases). V was trimmed by 6 bases and J by 5 bases, leaving 16 bases between them. Germline values: CDR1 SEHNR, CDR2 FQNEAQ (reference sequence). The CDR3 covers 14 residues. CDR3 coding DNA: TGTGCCAGCAGTAGTGGGGACACCTCTTATGGCTACACCTTC. This gives the protein CASSSGDTSYGYTF.